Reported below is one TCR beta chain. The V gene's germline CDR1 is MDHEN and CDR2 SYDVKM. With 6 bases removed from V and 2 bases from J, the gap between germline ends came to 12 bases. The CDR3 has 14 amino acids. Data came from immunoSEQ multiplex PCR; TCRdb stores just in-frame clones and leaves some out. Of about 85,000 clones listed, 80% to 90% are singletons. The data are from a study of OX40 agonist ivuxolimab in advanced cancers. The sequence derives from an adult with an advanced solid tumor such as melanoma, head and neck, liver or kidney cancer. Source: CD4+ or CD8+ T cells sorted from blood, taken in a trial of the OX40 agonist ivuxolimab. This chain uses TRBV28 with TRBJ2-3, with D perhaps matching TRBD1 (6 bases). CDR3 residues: CASSLGHTTDTQYF. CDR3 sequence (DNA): TGTGCCAGCAGCCTGGGACACACCACAGATACGCAGTATTTT.